This is a list of T cell receptor beta chains from one sample in a study of blood T cell repertoires in COVID-19. The protocol was immunoSEQ multiplex PCR, while the TCRdb copy is restricted to in-frame clones and leaves out a portion. The sample has about 170,000 clones; 88% are singletons. The sample was peripheral blood. These receptors all stem from a man in his forties or fifties who had recovered from COVID-19. Both conserved end residues are trimmed from each CDR3. A D gene is named only where the DNA matches it firmly. Only part of the rows carry a size: once, few, many, or a class if the clone is expanded.

V: TRBV7-9; D: TRBD1; J: TRBJ2-7; size: NA; CDR3: ASSYPDRREQY
V: TRBV5-1; D: TRBD1; J: TRBJ1-4; size: NA; CDR3: ASRRDSNEKLF
V: TRBV3-1/TRBV3-2; D: NA; J: TRBJ2-7; size: NA; CDR3: ASSQVRGYEQY
V: TRBV4-2; D: TRBD1; J: TRBJ1-4; size: NA; CDR3: ASSQEQGSNEKLF
V: TRBV14; D: NA; J: TRBJ1-2; size: NA; CDR3: ASSQDLRYGYT
V: TRBV7-2; D: NA; J: TRBJ1-3; size: NA; CDR3: ASSLGRGVGNTIY
V: TRBV7-2; D: TRBD2; J: TRBJ2-1; size: NA; CDR3: ASSFFAGDAYEQF
V: TRBV2; D: NA; J: TRBJ1-2; size: NA; CDR3: ASTGQYGYT
V: TRBV14; D: NA; J: TRBJ1-3; size: NA; CDR3: ASSQDGRRGNTIY
V: TRBV18; D: TRBD2; J: TRBJ2-1; size: once; CDR3: ASSPIGGRAQRYEQF
V: TRBV19; D: TRBD2; J: TRBJ2-7; size: NA; CDR3: ASSSSGGSSYEQY
V: TRBV27; D: NA; J: TRBJ2-7; size: NA; CDR3: ASKQRGFGEQY
V: TRBV9; D: NA; J: TRBJ1-3; size: NA; CDR3: ASSPRVAEFGNTIY
V: TRBV4-2; D: TRBD2; J: TRBJ2-1; size: few; CDR3: ASSQEGLAGGQF
V: TRBV19; D: TRBD2; J: TRBJ2-5; size: NA; CDR3: ASRGTSGGLETQY
V: TRBV30; D: TRBD1; J: TRBJ2-1; size: NA; CDR3: AWARQGANNEQF
V: TRBV28; D: TRBD1; J: TRBJ2-7; size: NA; CDR3: ASSSLGDRASGEQY
V: TRBV6-5; D: TRBD1; J: TRBJ2-2; size: once; CDR3: ASSIGQGNTGELF
V: TRBV24-1; D: TRBD2; J: TRBJ2-1; size: NA; CDR3: ATSVLAGGNNEQF
V: TRBV29-1; D: NA; J: TRBJ1-6; size: NA; CDR3: SFRGGLNSPLH
V: TRBV29-1; D: NA; J: TRBJ2-1; size: NA; CDR3: SVARGYEQF
V: TRBV3-1/TRBV3-2; D: NA; J: TRBJ2-3; size: NA; CDR3: ASSQVSGVADTQY
V: TRBV12-2; D: NA; J: TRBJ1-6; size: once; CDR3: ASRLVGVDEYSPLH
V: TRBV10-1; D: NA; J: TRBJ2-3; size: NA; CDR3: ASSEGQGSRRTDTQY
V: TRBV28; D: TRBD2; J: TRBJ2-5; size: NA; CDR3: ASSFSGGRTETQY
V: TRBV18; D: NA; J: TRBJ1-2; size: NA; CDR3: ASSPDSPWDGYT
V: TRBV30; D: TRBD1; J: TRBJ1-5; size: NA; CDR3: AWSGTGGWQPQH
V: TRBV4-3; D: TRBD1; J: TRBJ2-3; size: NA; CDR3: ASSQDRGMGTDTQY
V: TRBV30; D: TRBD2; J: TRBJ2-2; size: NA; CDR3: AWAHITSGGASGELF
V: TRBV18; D: NA; J: TRBJ2-3; size: NA; CDR3: ASSYSGRGLSTDTQY
V: TRBV2; D: TRBD2; J: TRBJ2-2; size: NA; CDR3: ASSDASGSKTGELF
V: TRBV7-9; D: NA; J: TRBJ2-7; size: NA; CDR3: ASSSPRDLLSYEQY
V: TRBV7-2; D: NA; J: TRBJ1-1; size: NA; CDR3: ASSSTGTEAF
V: TRBV27; D: TRBD1; J: TRBJ1-2; size: NA; CDR3: ASRPDRVVGYT
V: TRBV27; D: TRBD1; J: TRBJ1-6; size: NA; CDR3: ASSGGQVLSLH
V: TRBV6-5; D: TRBD1; J: TRBJ2-7; size: NA; CDR3: ASRGTGSSYEQY
V: TRBV6-6; D: NA; J: TRBJ1-4; size: NA; CDR3: ASSRSQGREKLF
V: TRBV5-4; D: TRBD1; J: TRBJ2-2; size: NA; CDR3: ASSTGATGELF
V: TRBV7-7; D: TRBD1; J: TRBJ2-5; size: NA; CDR3: ASSRTGRRETQY
V: TRBV29-1; D: TRBD1; J: TRBJ2-7; size: NA; CDR3: SVGQGAGYEQY
V: TRBV2; D: TRBD1; J: TRBJ1-6; size: NA; CDR3: ASSEEAGGLNSPLH
V: TRBV6-4; D: NA; J: TRBJ1-2; size: NA; CDR3: ASSRDGIYGYT
V: TRBV28; D: TRBD1; J: TRBJ1-2; size: NA; CDR3: ASSLPRTGKDGYT
V: TRBV29-1; D: TRBD2; J: TRBJ2-1; size: NA; CDR3: SVEREWDEQF
V: TRBV7-2; D: TRBD2; J: TRBJ2-7; size: NA; CDR3: ASSLGAGEGYEQY
V: TRBV3-1/TRBV3-2; D: TRBD1; J: TRBJ1-1; size: NA; CDR3: ASSLQTGGFTEAF
V: TRBV19; D: TRBD2; J: TRBJ2-1; size: NA; CDR3: ASSPRGGTYNEQF
V: TRBV15; D: TRBD2; J: TRBJ2-5; size: NA; CDR3: ATSRAPGTSRETQY
V: TRBV6-5; D: TRBD1; J: TRBJ1-3; size: NA; CDR3: ASSPGQISGNTIY
V: TRBV29-1; D: TRBD2; J: TRBJ2-2; size: NA; CDR3: SVGPETSGNTGELF
V: TRBV2; D: NA; J: TRBJ1-5; size: NA; CDR3: ASTGGSSQPQH
V: TRBV7-2; D: TRBD1; J: TRBJ2-7; size: NA; CDR3: ASSQTGIYEQY
V: TRBV7-3; D: TRBD2; J: TRBJ2-1; size: NA; CDR3: ASSISLAGVYEQF
V: TRBV27; D: NA; J: TRBJ1-6; size: few; CDR3: ASSLDTDLQSPLH